Shown below are 30 T cell receptor beta chains from a single sample sequenced in a study of lymphopenia after photon versus proton radiotherapy. TCRdb's table, derived via immunoSEQ multiplex PCR, lists solely in-frame clones and lacks some. This table holds some 42,000 clones, approximately 83% found once. Source: peripheral blood, taken from a patient treated with proton-based radiotherapy. These receptors all stem from a woman between 65 and 79 years old with pancreatic cancer.

The chain joins TRBV19 to TRBJ1-1; D ambiguous. CDR1 and CDR2 from the germline V gene are LNHDA and SQIVND (reference sequence). Trimming took off 7 bases at V and 0 bases at J, with 12 bases between the two ends. The CDR3 spans 14 residues. The chain's CDR3 is CASTTRRLNTEAFF. The CDR3 DNA follows: TGTGCCAGTACCACTCGCCGGCTGAACACTGAAGCTTTCTTT. Looking up the rest from reference TRBV19 and TRBJ1-1 gives the full variable domain: DGGITQSPKYLFRKEGQNVTLSCEQNLNHDAMYWYRQDPGQGLRLIYYSQIVNDFQKGDIAEGYSVSREKKESFPLTVTSAQKNPTAFYLCASTTRRLNTEAFFGQGTRLTVV.

The chain has TRBV6-5 and TRBJ1-1, with 9 bases aligning to TRBD1. Germline V CDR1 and CDR2: MNHEY, SVGAGI. V shed 5 bases and J 8 bases; nucleotides not matched to a gene: 12. The CDR3 covers 15 residues. The CDR3 region has the DNA TGTGCCAGCAGTAATGCCGGGACAGGGACTCGCGAAGCTTTCTTT. Translating gives CASSNAGTGTREAFF.

The chain employs TRBV4-2 and TRBJ2-4; D may be TRBD2 (5 bases). Deletions cut 0 bases from V and 2 bases from J, with 14 bases between. The CDR3 is made up of 17 amino acids. Germline CDR1 LGHNA, CDR2 YNFKEQ. This chain's CDR3 is CASSQDPGSGTKNIQYF. CDR3 DNA: TGTGCCAGCAGCCAAGATCCAGGAAGCGGCACCAAAAACATTCAGTACTTC.

The J gene is TRBJ2-3, the V gene TRBV1; TRBD2, as called in the table, went unchecked against the DNA. TRBV1 constitutes a pseudogene. There are 15 residues in the CDR3. CDR3 DNA: TGCACCAGCAGCCAAACATGGCCGACTGCGGATACGCAGTATTTT. Residues: CTSSQTWPTADTQYF.

This clone was counted only a few times. The V gene is TRBV5-5, the J gene TRBJ2-5; D is possibly TRBD1 (5 bases). This CDR3 has 14 residues. Looked up from germline, CDR1 is SGHKS and CDR2 is YYEKEE (reference sequence). The ends were cut back, 4 bases at V and 2 bases at J, with 12 bases in the middle. The CDR3 protein is CASSHPQVQETQYF. In nucleotides, the CDR3 is TGTGCCAGCAGCCATCCACAGGTTCAAGAGACCCAGTACTTC.

This CDR3 reads CASSEQATGELFF. CDR3 DNA: TGTGCCAGCAGCGAACAGGCAACCGGGGAGCTGTTTTTT. The rearrangement joins TRBV7-2 to TRBJ2-2; the D gene is possibly TRBD1 (5 bases). CDR1 SGHTA and CDR2 FQGNSA come from the germline V gene. This CDR3 has 13 amino acids. With 5 bases removed from V and 5 bases from J, the gap between germline ends came to 9 bases.

This clone showed up just once. V is TRBV5-6 and J is TRBJ2-7; D call uncertain. This CDR3 has 11 amino acids. Germline V gene sequence: CDR1 SGHDT, CDR2 YYEEEE. The V and J ends lost 2 bases and 5 bases respectively, with 5 bases between them. The CDR3 loop is CASSFEDEQYF. The CDR3 DNA reads as TGTGCCAGCAGCTTTGAGGACGAGCAGTACTTC.

The V and J genes are TRBV7-9 and TRBJ2-1; D possibly corresponds to TRBD2 (6 bases). There are 18 residues in the CDR3. The V and J ends lost 0 bases and 3 bases respectively, with 18 bases between them. CDR1 and CDR2 from the germline V gene are SEHNR and FQNEAQ (reference sequence). CDR3 protein: CASSLAVTGTAVYNEQFF. The CDR3 bases are TGTGCCAGCAGCTTAGCTGTTACCGGGACTGCAGTCTACAATGAGCAGTTCTTC.

The chain is built from TRBV7-2 and TRBJ2-6, with D unresolved. Per germline, CDR1 SGHTA and CDR2 FQGNSA. Trimming removed 2 bases at V and 0 bases at J, with 8 bases between. CDR3 length: 16 amino acids. CDR3 region: CASSLSMTSGANVLTF. The CDR3 bases are TGTGCCAGCAGCTTAAGCATGACCTCTGGGGCCAACGTCCTGACTTTC.

The chain combines TRBV5-4 with TRBJ1-5, with D perhaps TRBD1 (6 bases). Germline lookup yields CDR1 SGHNT and CDR2 YYREEE (reference sequence). The V and J ends lost 5 bases and 3 bases respectively, with 15 bases between them. CDR3 length: 15 residues. DNA of the CDR3: TGTGCCAGCAGATGGAGGGGGGGGAACAATCAGCCCCAGCATTTT. The encoded protein is CASRWRGGNNQPQHF.

This clone was seen just once. The CDR3 loop is CASSIEGTSGYTF. The DNA of the CDR3 is TGTGCCAGTAGTATAGAGGGAACCAGTGGCTACACCTTC. J is TRBJ1-2 and V is TRBV19, with no clear D. Germline CDR1 and CDR2: LNHDA and SQIVND (reference sequence). Trimming stripped 0 bases from V and 7 bases from J, with 9 bases between. The CDR3 is made up of 13 amino acids.

This sequence joins TRBV28 and TRBJ1-2, with 7 bases identical to TRBD1. Germline V gene lookup returns CDR1 MDHEN and CDR2 SYDVKM. The CDR3 runs to 15 residues. The V and J ends lost 2 bases and 6 bases, in that order; junction bases with no gene match: 9. CDR3 amino acids: CASSLRWDSGDGYTF. DNA of the CDR3: TGTGCCAGCAGTTTACGTTGGGACAGCGGGGATGGCTACACCTTC.

The gene calls are TRBV28 and TRBJ1-3; D unclear. Germline CDR1 MDHEN, CDR2 SYDVKM. This CDR3 is 15 amino acids long. Trimming cost V 3 bases and J 0 bases, with 9 bases left between them. The CDR3 DNA reads TGTGCCAGCAGTTTTAACAGACCCTCTGGAAACACCATATATTTT. It translates to CASSFNRPSGNTIYF. The full variable domain, with the rest looked up from reference TRBV28 and TRBJ1-3, is DVKVTQSSRYLVKRTGEKVFLECVQDMDHENMFWYRQDPGLGLRLIYFSYDVKMKEKGDIPEGYSVSREKKERFSLILESASTNQTSMYLCASSFNRPSGNTIYFGEGSWLTVV.

V gene TRBV7-9 combines with J gene TRBJ1-1, with a tentative D call TRBD1 (5 bases). Trimming removed 2 bases at V and 0 bases at J, with 16 bases between. The CDR3 totals 17 residues. Germline CDR1 and CDR2: SEHNR and FQNEAQ (reference sequence). This CDR3 reads CASSLRGALRLNTEAFF. CDR3 nucleotide sequence: TGTGCCAGCAGCTTAAGAGGGGCGCTAAGGCTGAACACTGAAGCTTTCTTT.

The rearrangement links TRBV5-4 to TRBJ1-1, with D hard to call. The CDR3 loop spans 13 amino acids. V was cut by 3 bases and J by 4 bases, with 10 bases left in between. Looked up from germline, CDR1 is SGHNT and CDR2 is YYREEE (reference sequence). The CDR3 DNA is TGTGCCAGCAGCTCAGAGGCGGGCACTGAAGCTTTCTTT. This encodes CASSSEAGTEAFF.

V and J are TRBV6-1 and TRBJ1-4; a possible D gene is TRBD1 (5 bases). The CDR3 consists of 15 residues. V was cut by 6 bases and J by 7 bases, with 18 bases left in between. Germline-derived CDR1 and CDR2 are MNHNS and SASEGT. The CDR3 reads CASRDSGTVSEKLFF. CDR3 sequence (DNA): TGTGCCAGCAGAGACTCAGGGACGGTTAGTGAAAAACTGTTTTTT.

This chain connects TRBV5-4 to TRBJ2-1; possible D gene TRBD2, 6 bases. The V gene lost 3 bases and the J gene lost 6 bases, with 25 bases spanning the gap. CDR1 SGHNT and CDR2 YYREEE come from the germline V gene (reference sequence). The CDR3 extends over 18 amino acids. The chain's CDR3 is CASSYRLFRDSPFNEQFF. CDR3 DNA: TGTGCCAGCAGCTATCGCCTTTTCCGGGACTCGCCATTCAATGAGCAGTTCTTC.

This chain connects TRBV6-5 to TRBJ1-4; D is unclear. With 2 bases removed from V and 8 bases from J, the gap between germline ends came to 12 bases. Germline CDR1 reads MNHEY; CDR2 reads SVGAGI. The CDR3 has 14 amino acids. The CDR3 sequence: CASSYRDLPEKLFF. The CDR3 DNA sequence: TGTGCCAGCAGTTACAGAGATCTACCCGAAAAACTGTTTTTT.

V is TRBV4-3 and J is TRBJ1-1, with D possibly being TRBD1 (5 bases). V dropped 0 bases and J dropped 4 bases, with 9 bases sitting between them. In germline, CDR1 is LGHNA, CDR2 YSLEER. CDR3 length: 14 residues. CDR3 in amino acids: CASSQEGASTEAFF. CDR3 nucleotides: TGCGCCAGCAGCCAAGAAGGGGCGAGCACTGAAGCTTTCTTT.

The rearrangement links TRBV19 to TRBJ2-7; 7 positions match TRBD1. Looked up from germline, CDR1 is LNHDA and CDR2 is SQIVND (reference sequence). V trimming: 6 bases; J trimming: 9 bases; junction bases outside the gene matches: 17. CDR3 size: 15 residues. The CDR3 bases are TGTGCCAGTAGGGATCCCGGGACAGAGCCGCTCGGGCAGTACTTC. As protein: CASRDPGTEPLGQYF. The whole variable domain, remainder taken from reference TRBV19 and TRBJ2-7, is DGGITQSPKYLFRKEGQNVTLSCEQNLNHDAMYWYRQDPGQGLRLIYYSQIVNDFQKGDIAEGYSVSREKKESFPLTVTSAQKNPTAFYLCASRDPGTEPLGQYFGPGTRLTVT.

The CDR3 region is CASSVQAGSSYNEQFF. CDR3 DNA sequence: TGTGCCAGCAGCGTTCAAGCGGGGAGCTCCTACAATGAGCAGTTCTTC. The rearrangement uses TRBV9 and TRBJ2-1; TRBD2 matches 7 bases. The CDR3 length is 16 residues. The germline V gene encodes CDR1 SGDLS and CDR2 YYNGEE. V lost 2 bases and J lost 0; bases outside the gene matches: 5.

The chain links TRBV6-1 to TRBJ1-1; D is uncertain. CDR1 MNHNS and CDR2 SASEGT come from the germline V gene. The CDR3 extends over 13 amino acids. V was pared by 6 bases and J by 3 bases, with 11 bases between. Written as DNA, the CDR3 is TGTGCCAGCAGATTAGAATTCTACACTGAAGCTTTCTTT. Its translation: CASRLEFYTEAFF.

This chain connects TRBV9 to TRBJ2-7, with 8 bases that match TRBD2. Trimming took 0 bases from V and 6 from J; bases not matched to a gene: 2. The germline V gene has CDR1 SGDLS and CDR2 YYNGEE. The CDR3 runs 13 residues. The CDR3 is CASSVVTSGEQYF. Here the CDR3 DNA reads TGTGCCAGCAGCGTAGTAACTAGCGGCGAGCAGTACTTC.

The table lists this clone with a few counts. The chain links TRBV6-1 to TRBJ2-7; D is uncertain. This CDR3 has 12 residues. The V end lost 5 bases, the J end lost 2 bases, and 7 bases lay between the germline ends. The germline V gene encodes CDR1 MNHNS and CDR2 SASEGT. The CDR3 loop reads CASSPSTYEQYF. The CDR3 nucleotides are TGTGCCAGCAGTCCGAGCACCTACGAGCAGTACTTC.

The J gene is TRBJ1-1, the V gene TRBV30; 8 bases are shared with TRBD1. Germline CDR1 GTSNPN, CDR2 SVGIG (reference sequence). This CDR3 is 14 amino acids long. V was clipped by 4 bases and J by 5 bases; unmatched bases: 9. The CDR3 DNA reads as TGTGCCTGGAATGGACAGGGTGGGTTGACTGAAGCTTTCTTT. This translates into CAWNGQGGLTEAFF.

For the CDR3, the DNA is TGTGCCAGCTCACCACTCAGCACAGATACGCAGTATTTT. It yields the protein CASSPLSTDTQYF. V and J are TRBV18 and TRBJ2-3; D call uncertain. The germline V and J ends were trimmed by 1 base and 0 bases, with 2 bases remaining between them. The germline V gene encodes CDR1 KGHSH and CDR2 LQKENI. CDR3 length: 13 amino acids.

The J gene is TRBJ1-2, the V gene TRBV7-3; D remains ambiguous. The CDR3 is 13 amino acids. CDR1 is SGHTA and CDR2 is FQGTGA in the germline V gene. Trimming left V 4 bases short and J 2 bases short, with 8 bases between. CDR3 loop: CASSSDGNYGYTF. The CDR3 nucleotides are TGTGCCAGCAGCTCGGACGGCAACTATGGCTACACCTTC.

V and J are TRBV6-1 and TRBJ2-1, with 10 nucleotides matching TRBD2. Germline loops: CDR1 MNHNS, CDR2 SASEGT. This CDR3 has 16 residues. J gave up 7 bases and V 4 bases, and 10 bases lay outside the gene matches. This CDR3 reads CASSAVSSGSKNEQFF. In DNA, the CDR3 is TGTGCCAGCAGTGCGGTTTCTAGCGGGAGCAAGAATGAGCAGTTCTTC.

The V gene is TRBV7-9, the J gene TRBJ2-2; 11 nucleotides align to TRBD2. This CDR3 region has 18 residues. V shed 5 bases and J 0 bases; nucleotides not matched to a gene: 8. Germline V gene lookup returns CDR1 SEHNR and CDR2 FQNEAQ (reference sequence). The CDR3 is CASSPTSGSTTNTGELFF. The DNA for the CDR3 is TGTGCCAGCAGCCCAACTAGCGGGAGTACGACGAACACCGGGGAGCTGTTTTTT.

This chain links TRBV14 with TRBJ2-1; possibly TRBD2 for D (5 bases). There are 16 residues in the CDR3. V lost 1 base and J lost 6, with 16 bases in between. Germline-derived CDR1 and CDR2 are SGHDN and FVKESK. The CDR3, as DNA: TGTGCCAGCAGCCAAGTTGGACTCATCTGGGCCAATGAGCAGTTCTTC. Its protein is CASSQVGLIWANEQFF. Drawing the rest from reference TRBV14 and TRBJ2-1, the complete variable domain is EAGVTQFPSHSVIEKGQTVTLRCDPISGHDNLYWYRRVMGKEIKFLLHFVKESKQDESGMPNNRFLAERTGGTYSTLKVQPAELEDSGVYFCASSQVGLIWANEQFFGPGTRLTVL.